Detailed here is one T cell receptor beta chain. Its antigen is not known. The data were taken from a study of shared clonotypes between healthy human individuals. It was across several immunoSEQ plates that each subset's genomic DNA was evenly split. Assay used: immunoSEQ multiplex PCR; TCRdb lists only in-frame clones, some missing. The sample has 2,500,000 or so clones; roughly nine tenths are singletons. The CDR3 extends over 14 amino acids. Germline V lookup: CDR1 GTSNPN, CDR2 SVGIG (reference sequence). Trimming removed 2 bases from V and 7 bases from J, with 14 bases in between. Study-level points and caveats: Memory subsets generally showed smaller estimated richness than naive subsets did.

This clonotype was obtained from a man younger than 35 in good health. Sequenced: naive CD4+ T cells sorted from blood. The subset is: CD45RA+ positively selected. The rearrangement uses TRBV30 and TRBJ2-2; D perhaps matches TRBD2 (6 bases). Written as DNA, the CDR3 is TGTGCCTGGAGTTCCGGGACTTCCTTCGGGGAGCTGTTTTTT. Translated: CAWSSGTSFGELFF.